The rows below give T cell receptor beta chains drawn from one sample of a study of CD8+ T cells in alopecia areata. TCRdb's table, derived via immunoSEQ multiplex PCR, lists solely in-frame clones and lacks some. This sample carries hundreds of thousands of clones, under 70% of them seen once, and the ten largest clones take 1.2%. Sequences were derived from CD4+ T cells sorted from blood, sampled between weeks 43 and 45, from a patient treated with tofacitinib. Receptors originate from a human donor with alopecia areata. CDR3s include the opening cysteine and the closing phenylalanine or tryptophan. D genes are given only for firm matches. The size entry is marked missing in some rows and otherwise reads once, few, many or a size class.

TRBV30	TRBJ2-3	TRBD2	.	CAWRLAGTDTQYF	TGTGCCTGGAGGCTAGCGGGAACAGATACGCAGTATTTT
TRBV5-6	TRBJ1-2	.	.	CASSSTVNGYTF	TGTGCCAGCAGCTCGACGGTGAATGGCTACACCTTC
TRBV7-2	TRBJ2-5	.	.	CASSRNHRGLQETQYF	TGTGCCAGCAGCCGTAACCACAGGGGACTTCAAGAGACCCAGTACTTC
TRBV14	TRBJ2-1	.	many	CASSQEILARYNEQFF	TGTGCCAGCAGCCAAGAAATCCTAGCGCGATACAATGAGCAGTTCTTC
TRBV23-1	TRBJ1-5	.	.	CASSQTQHSNQPQHF	TGCGCCAGCAGTCAAACGCAACACAGCAATCAGCCCCAGCATTTT
TRBV29-1	TRBJ1-1	TRBD1	.	CSVGGTGNTEAFF	TGCAGCGTTGGGGGGACAGGGAACACTGAAGCTTTCTTT
TRBV11-2	TRBJ2-7	.	few	CASSPVVAIGQYF	TGTGCCAGCAGCCCCGTGGTAGCAATAGGGCAGTACTTC
TRBV2	TRBJ2-3	.	.	CASAGPDTQYF	TGTGCCAGCGCAGGGCCAGATACGCAGTATTTT
TRBV10-1	TRBJ2-1	.	.	CASSESGRDEQFF	TGCGCCAGCAGTGAGTCAGGCCGGGATGAGCAGTTCTTC
TRBV12-5	TRBJ1-5	TRBD1	few	CASGLETGENQPQHF	TGTGCTAGTGGTTTGGAGACAGGGGAAAATCAGCCCCAGCATTTT
TRBV30	TRBJ2-1	.	.	CAWTVPGPLTKQFF	TGTGCCTGGACAGTTCCGGGACCCCTCACTAAGCAGTTCTTC
TRBV5-1	TRBJ1-1	TRBD1	.	CASRQMDRGSEAFF	TGCGCCAGCAGGCAGATGGACAGGGGGAGTGAAGCTTTCTTT
TRBV5-1	TRBJ1-1	.	.	CASSLMANTEAFF	TGCGCCAGCAGCTTGATGGCGAACACTGAAGCTTTCTTT
TRBV29-1	TRBJ2-7	.	few	CSASFVLGTGEQYF	TGCAGCGCCTCTTTCGTACTGGGGACGGGGGAGCAGTACTTC
TRBV29-1	TRBJ2-3	.	few	CSTSGGVTDTQYF	TGCAGCACCTCGGGGGGCGTCACAGATACGCAGTATTTT
TRBV29-1	TRBJ1-5	TRBD1	.	CSVQGTDNQPQHF	TGCAGCGTTCAAGGGACAGACAATCAGCCCCAGCATTTT
TRBV12-5	TRBJ2-7	.	.	CASGSFKGSYEQYF	TGTGCTAGTGGTTCTTTCAAGGGTTCCTACGAGCAGTACTTC
TRBV5-6	TRBJ1-2	.	.	CASSPGRNYGYTF	TGTGCCAGCAGCCCGGGACGGAACTATGGCTACACCTTC
TRBV7-3	TRBJ2-1	TRBD2	once	CASSLAGGRNEQFF	TGTGCCAGCAGCCTAGCGGGGGGCCGGAATGAGCAGTTCTTC
TRBV6-1	TRBJ1-6	.	.	CASSEAVRQGHSPLHF	TGTGCCAGCAGTGAAGCGGTTCGGCAGGGCCATTCACCCCTCCACTTT
TRBV6-1	TRBJ1-4	TRBD1	.	CASSARTTGNEKLFF	TGTGCCAGCAGTGCCCGAACGACAGGGAATGAAAAACTGTTTTTT
TRBV10-1	TRBJ2-7	.	.	CASSEGYEQYF	TGCGCCAGCAGTGAGGGCTACGAGCAGTACTTC
TRBV30	TRBJ2-6	.	few	CAWRTTASGANVLTF	TGTGCCTGGAGGACAACCGCTTCTGGGGCCAACGTCCTGACTTTC
TRBV15	TRBJ1-1	.	.	CATSRESGLTMNTEAFF	TGTGCCACCAGCAGAGAAAGCGGATTAACCATGAACACTGAAGCTTTCTTT
TRBV27	TRBJ1-2	.	.	CASRPQGEYGYTF	TGTGCCAGCAGGCCACAGGGTGAATATGGCTACACCTTC
TRBV29-1	TRBJ1-1	TRBD1	.	CSVEGQRQGAFAFF	TGCAGCGTTGAAGGTCAGAGACAGGGGGCTTTCGCTTTCTTT
TRBV9	TRBJ1-6	.	.	CASSARDSPLHF	TGTGCCAGCAGCGCACGTGATTCACCCCTCCACTTT
TRBV5-6	TRBJ2-3	TRBD2	.	CASSWDLADTDTQYF	TGTGCCAGCAGCTGGGACCTAGCGGACACAGATACGCAGTATTTT
TRBV9	TRBJ2-3	.	few	CASSDRADTQYF	TGTGCCAGCAGCGACAGGGCAGATACGCAGTATTTT
TRBV6-5	TRBJ1-5	.	.	CASSSYSNQPQHF	TGTGCCAGCAGTTCTTATAGCAATCAGCCCCAGCATTTT
TRBV6-1	TRBJ1-5	TRBD1	.	CASSEDRDQPQHF	TGTGCCAGCAGTGAGGACAGGGACCAGCCCCAGCATTTT
TRBV25-1	TRBJ2-7	.	few	CASSVSGLPYEQYF	TGTGCCAGCAGTGTGTCTGGACTGCCTTACGAGCAGTACTTC
TRBV2	TRBJ2-3	.	.	CASNRASTDTQYF	TGTGCCAGCAATAGAGCTAGCACAGATACGCAGTATTTT
TRBV29-1	TRBJ2-1	TRBD1	.	CSVEKGQGAYEQFF	TGCAGCGTTGAAAAGGGACAGGGGGCCTATGAGCAGTTCTTC
TRBV29-1	TRBJ1-2	TRBD1	once	CSVSTGTGGRYGYTF	TGCAGCGTTTCTACAGGGACAGGGGGCCGATATGGCTACACCTTC
TRBV7-2	TRBJ2-2	.	once	CANSLGGAATGELFF	TGTGCCAACAGCTTAGGGGGGGCTGCCACCGGGGAGCTGTTTTTT
TRBV30	TRBJ1-5	.	.	CAWSPQGNQPQHF	TGTGCCTGGAGCCCCCAGGGCAATCAGCCCCAGCATTTT
TRBV29-1	TRBJ1-1	.	.	CSVGGDTEAFF	TGCAGCGTTGGGGGAGACACTGAAGCTTTCTTT
TRBV6-6	TRBJ2-1	.	once	CASMGGKNEQFF	TGTGCCAGCATGGGGGGTAAGAATGAGCAGTTCTTC
TRBV6-1	TRBJ2-3	.	.	CASSEFLMGTDTQYF	TGTGCCAGCAGTGAATTCCTGATGGGCACAGATACGCAGTATTTT
TRBV29-1	TRBJ2-3	TRBD2	few	CSVEGRGGTDTQYF	TGCAGCGTCGAGGGGCGGGGGGGCACAGATACGCAGTATTTT